This TCR beta chain originates from a study of cytomegalovirus exposure and HLA in healthy donors. In the case of this clone: Its antigen is unknown.

With 60 Vbeta and 13 Jbeta primers, the PCR was carried out. Method: immunoSEQ multiplex PCR; TCRdb's copy keeps in-frame clones and lacks some. The sample records some 120,000 clones, about 74% being singletons. Broader study findings: Earlier analysis looked at TCR beta V segments, and most were productive about 90% or about 30% of the time.

Between the trimmed V and J ends, which lost 5 bases and 0 bases, there was a span of 14 bases. The CDR3 runs to 16 residues. Per germline, CDR1 SGHVS and CDR2 FNYEAQ. The sequencing sample was made of PBMCs. V usage is TRBV7-6 and J usage is TRBJ1-3; possible D gene TRBD1, 6 bases. The source is a man aged 40-49 years in good health and CMV-seropositive. Here the CDR3 reads CASSPGGPSSGNTIYF. CDR3 sequence (DNA): TGTGCCAGCAGCCCCGGGGGGCCCAGCTCTGGAAACACCATATATTTT. The full variable domain, in which reference TRBV7-6 and TRBJ1-3 provide the parts outside the CDR3, is GAGVSQSPRYKVTKRGQDVALRCDPISGHVSLYWYRQALGQGPEFLTYFNYEAQQDKSGLPNDRFSAERPEGSISTLTIQRTEQRDSAMYRCASSPGGPSSGNTIYFGEGSWLTVV.